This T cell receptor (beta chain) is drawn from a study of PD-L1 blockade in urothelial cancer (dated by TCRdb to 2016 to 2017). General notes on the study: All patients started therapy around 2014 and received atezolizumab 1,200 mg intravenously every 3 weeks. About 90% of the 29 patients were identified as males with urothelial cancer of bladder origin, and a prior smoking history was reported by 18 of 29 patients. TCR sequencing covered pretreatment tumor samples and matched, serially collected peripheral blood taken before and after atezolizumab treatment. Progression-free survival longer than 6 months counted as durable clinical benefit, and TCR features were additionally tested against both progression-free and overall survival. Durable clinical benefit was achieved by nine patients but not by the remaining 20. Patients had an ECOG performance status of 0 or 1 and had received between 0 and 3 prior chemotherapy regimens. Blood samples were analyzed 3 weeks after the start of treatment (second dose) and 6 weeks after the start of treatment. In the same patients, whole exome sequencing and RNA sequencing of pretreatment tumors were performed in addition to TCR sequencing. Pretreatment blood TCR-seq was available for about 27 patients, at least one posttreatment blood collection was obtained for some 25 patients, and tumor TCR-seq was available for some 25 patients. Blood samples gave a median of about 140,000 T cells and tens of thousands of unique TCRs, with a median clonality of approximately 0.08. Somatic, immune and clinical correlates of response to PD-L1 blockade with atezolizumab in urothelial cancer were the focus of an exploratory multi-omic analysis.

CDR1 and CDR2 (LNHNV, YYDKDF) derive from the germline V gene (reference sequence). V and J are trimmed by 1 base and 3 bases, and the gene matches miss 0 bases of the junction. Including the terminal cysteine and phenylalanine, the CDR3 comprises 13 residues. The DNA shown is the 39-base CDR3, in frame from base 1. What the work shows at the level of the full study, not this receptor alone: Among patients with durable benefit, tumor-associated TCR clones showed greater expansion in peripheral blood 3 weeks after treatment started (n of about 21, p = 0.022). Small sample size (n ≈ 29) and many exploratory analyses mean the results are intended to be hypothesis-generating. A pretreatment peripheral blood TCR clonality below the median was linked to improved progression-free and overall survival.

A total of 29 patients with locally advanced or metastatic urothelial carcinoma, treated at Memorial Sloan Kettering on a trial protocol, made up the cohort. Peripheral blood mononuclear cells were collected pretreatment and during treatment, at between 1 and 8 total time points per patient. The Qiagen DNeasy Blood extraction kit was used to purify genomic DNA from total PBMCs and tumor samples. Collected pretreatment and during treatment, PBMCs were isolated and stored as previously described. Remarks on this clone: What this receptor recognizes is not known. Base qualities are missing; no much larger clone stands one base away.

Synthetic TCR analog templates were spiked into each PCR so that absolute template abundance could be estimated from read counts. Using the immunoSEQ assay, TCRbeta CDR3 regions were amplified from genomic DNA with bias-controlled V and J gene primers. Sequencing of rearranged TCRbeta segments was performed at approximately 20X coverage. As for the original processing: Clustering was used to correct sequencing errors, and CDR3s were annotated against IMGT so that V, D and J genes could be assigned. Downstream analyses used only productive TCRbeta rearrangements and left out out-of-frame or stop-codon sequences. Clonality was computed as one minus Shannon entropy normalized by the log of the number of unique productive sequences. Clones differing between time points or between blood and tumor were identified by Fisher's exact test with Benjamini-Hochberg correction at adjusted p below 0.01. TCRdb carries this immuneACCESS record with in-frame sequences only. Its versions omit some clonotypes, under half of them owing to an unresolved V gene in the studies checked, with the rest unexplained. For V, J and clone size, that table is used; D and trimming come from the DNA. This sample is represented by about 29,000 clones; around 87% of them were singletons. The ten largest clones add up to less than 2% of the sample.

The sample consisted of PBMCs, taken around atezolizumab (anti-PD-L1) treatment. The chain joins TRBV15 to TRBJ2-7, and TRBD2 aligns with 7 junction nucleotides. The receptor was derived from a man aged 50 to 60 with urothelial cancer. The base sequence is TGTGCCACCAGCAGAGCTAGCGGCTACGAGCAGTACTTC. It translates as CATSRASGYEQYF.